This T cell receptor (beta chain) originates from a study of cytomegalovirus exposure and HLA in healthy donors. The data were produced by immunoSEQ multiplex PCR, yet TCRdb's version contains in-frame clones alone and is incomplete. The table includes some 130,000 clones, approximately 87% detected once. J was trimmed by 5 bases and V by 3 bases; bases with no gene match: 2. The CDR3 loop spans 13 amino acids. In germline, CDR1 is SGHTA, CDR2 FQGNSA. The specimen sequenced was PBMCs. The chain employs TRBV7-2 and TRBJ2-3, with 7 nucleotides matching TRBD2. This TCR was recovered from a man in his late teens or twenties in good health and CMV-seronegative. CDR3 DNA: TGTGCCAGCAGCTTCACTAGCGTAGATACGCAGTATTTT. This gives the protein CASSFTSVDTQYF.